The next 25 T cell receptor beta chains were all read from a single sample in a study of CD8 T cells in Susac syndrome. A quantity of roughly 0.5 to 1 ug RNA underwent reverse transcription using random hexamers. TCRdb redid the calling of the immunoSEQ multiplex PCR reads with MiXCR, one entry per CDR3 protein. The table records some 100,000 distinct CDR3 sequences, around 97% of them present only once. Material for sequencing was CD4+ T cells from PBMCs. The receptors come from a human donor in good health.

The chain carries TRBV29-1 and TRBJ1-4; weak D call: TRBD1 (5 bases). Germline lookup yields CDR1 SQVTM and CDR2 ANQGSEA. Trimming removed 4 bases from V and 5 bases from J, with 17 bases in between. The length of the CDR3 is 15 residues. This CDR3 reads CSVVKAGTPNEKLFF. The DNA for the CDR3 is TGCAGCGTTGTAAAAGCCGGGACGCCCAATGAAAAACTGTTTTTT.

This clonotype was observed a few times. The gene calls are TRBV9 and TRBJ1-5, with D possibly being TRBD1 (6 bases). Germline-derived CDR1 and CDR2 are SGDLS and YYNGEE. There are 12 residues in the CDR3. Trimming shortened V by 5 bases and J by 6 bases, and 9 bases separated the two germline ends. The CDR3 sequence: CASSGGGQPQHF. The DNA for the CDR3 is TGTGCCAGCAGTGGAGGGGGTCAGCCCCAGCATTTT.

This clonotype showed up just once. This CDR3 is CASIHSGQGADEQYF. CDR3 coding DNA: TGTGCCAGCATCCACTCCGGGCAGGGGGCGGACGAGCAGTACTTC. V usage is TRBV28 and J usage is TRBJ2-7; 8 bases are a match to TRBD1. CDR1 MDHEN and CDR2 SYDVKM come from the germline V gene. J was trimmed by 5 bases and V by 7 bases; bases with no gene match: 13. The CDR3 is 15 residues long.

The genes are TRBV3-1 and TRBJ2-5, with 7 bases lining up with TRBD1. V lost 2 bases, J lost 9 bases, and 3 bases stayed unmatched. Germline CDR1 is LGHDT and CDR2 is YNNKEL (reference sequence). This CDR3 is built from 12 residues. CDR3 loop: CASSQPTGAQYF. CDR3 DNA: TGTGCCAGCAGCCAACCTACAGGGGCCCAGTACTTC.

The chain has TRBV5-1 and TRBJ2-7; D uncertain. This CDR3 contains 13 residues. Germline V gene lookup returns CDR1 SGHRS and CDR2 YFSETQ. The ends were cut back, 0 bases at V and 2 bases at J, with 6 bases in the middle. The CDR3 region has the DNA TGCGCCAGCAGCTTGGTACAGACCTACGAGCAGTACTTC. It yields the protein CASSLVQTYEQYF. Combining the CDR3 with reference TRBV5-1 and TRBJ2-7 gives the whole variable domain KAGVTQTPRYLIKTRGQQVTLSCSPISGHRSVSWYQQTPGQGLQFLFEYFSETQRNKGNFPGRFSGRQFSNSRSEMNVSTLELGDSALYLCASSLVQTYEQYFGPGTRLTVT.

Turning to this clonotype: Mismatch with germline at one junction end may stem from a read error. This sequence joins TRBV12-3 or TRBV12-4 and TRBJ1-2; 9 bases align to TRBD1. CDR3 size: 12 residues. DNA of the CDR3: TGTGCCAGCGCCTCTGAACAGGGGGCCCTCGGCTTC. Its protein is CASASEQGALGF.

The CDR3 nucleotides read TGTGCCAGCTTGGGCTCATCCACTGAAGCTTTCTTT. This codes for CASLGSSTEAFF. The chain employs TRBV3-1 and TRBJ1-1; no reliable D call. In germline, CDR1 is LGHDT, CDR2 YNNKEL (reference sequence). Trimming left V 8 bases short and J 4 bases short, with 11 bases between. The CDR3 has 12 amino acids.

The V gene is TRBV2, the J gene TRBJ2-1; D remains unclear. This CDR3 is 11 amino acids long. Germline values: CDR1 SNHLY, CDR2 FYNNEI. Trimming pared 6 bases from V and 3 bases from J, leaving 3 bases between. CDR3 amino acids: CASRNYNEQFF. The CDR3 DNA follows: TGTGCCAGCAGAAACTACAATGAGCAGTTCTTC.

The chain recombines TRBV4-3 with TRBJ2-1; either TRBD1 or TRBD2 may supply D (6 bases each). In germline, CDR1 is LGHNA, CDR2 YSLEER. The CDR3 runs to 15 residues. Trimming shortened V by 1 base and J by 5 bases, and 12 bases separated the two germline ends. CDR3 residues: CASSQVGGNDNEQFF. The CDR3 coding sequence is TGCGCCAGCAGCCAAGTAGGGGGGAACGACAATGAGCAGTTCTTC.

The chain is built from TRBV9 and TRBJ2-1; D is uncertain. The V gene lost 0 bases and the J gene lost 7 bases, with 11 bases spanning the gap. CDR3 length equals 14 residues. Germline CDR1 reads SGDLS; CDR2 reads YYNGEE. CDR3 sequence: CASSVVDRLNEQFF. CDR3 nucleotides: TGTGCCAGCAGCGTAGTGGATAGGCTAAATGAGCAGTTCTTC.

The chain links TRBV10-3 to TRBJ2-2; 7 bases match TRBD1. The CDR3 spans 15 residues. From germline, CDR1 is ENHRY and CDR2 SYGVKD. After removal of 0 bases from V and 7 bases from J, the junction contained 5 bases not matched to a gene. In DNA form, the CDR3 reads TGTGCCATCAGTGAGTCGACAGGGTGGAACGGGGAGCTGTTTTTT. Its protein is CAISESTGWNGELFF.

This rearrangement joins TRBV4-1 to TRBJ2-3, with TRBD2 matching 8 bases. The CDR3 runs 17 residues. V shed 3 bases, J shed 1 base, and the junction held 9 bases outside the gene matches. Germline CDR1 reads MGHRA; CDR2 reads YSYEKL. The CDR3 region has the DNA TGCGCCAGCAGCCATCTGAAGCGGGAGATTGGCACAGATACGCAGTATTTT. It is translated as CASSHLKREIGTDTQYF.

V usage is TRBV29-1 and J usage is TRBJ1-2, with unresolved D. Germline V gene data show CDR1 as SQVTM and CDR2 as ANQGSEA. This CDR3 has 12 amino acids. V lost 1 base and J 3 bases, leaving 6 bases between the germline ends. CDR3 sequence: CSVEVVDYGYTF. CDR3 DNA: TGCAGCGTTGAAGTAGTGGACTATGGCTACACCTTC. Combining the CDR3 with reference TRBV29-1 and TRBJ1-2 gives the whole variable domain SAVISQKPSRDICQRGTSLTIQCQVDSQVTMMFWYRQQPGQSLTLIATANQGSEATYESGFVIDKFPISRPNLTFSTLTVSNMSPEDSSIYLCSVEVVDYGYTFGSGTRLTVV.

This chain links TRBV2 with TRBJ2-7; TRBD1 matches 9 bases. Germline V gene sequence: CDR1 SNHLY, CDR2 FYNNEI. CDR3 length equals 15 residues. Unmatched junction bases numbered 9, after V lost 6 bases and J lost 3 bases. DNA for the CDR3: TGTGCCAGCAGCCCCCCGGGACAGGGCTTCTACGAGCAGTACTTC. Protein product: CASSPPGQGFYEQYF.

This chain connects TRBV7-2 to TRBJ2-7; D is tentatively TRBD1 or TRBD2 (5 bases each). Germline-derived CDR1 and CDR2 are SGHTA and FQGNSA. V was shortened by 1 base and J by 6 bases, with 7 bases between the two germline ends. The CDR3 length is 12 residues. CDR3 nucleotides: TGTGCCAGCAGCTTAGAGAGGGGCGAGCAGTACTTC. Translating gives CASSLERGEQYF.

The chain has TRBV28 and TRBJ1-5; 8 positions agree with TRBD1. The CDR3 runs 15 residues. The J segment lost 6 bases and the V segment lost 6 bases, leaving 10 bases of the junction unmatched. The germline CDR1 and CDR2 sequences are MDHEN and SYDVKM. CDR3: CASSEHQGAFQPQHF. The CDR3 bases are TGTGCCAGCAGCGAACACCAGGGGGCATTTCAGCCCCAGCATTTT.

This sequence joins TRBV29-1 and TRBJ1-2; D not resolved. Between the trimmed V and J ends, which lost 6 bases and 3 bases, there was a span of 17 bases. The CDR3 totals 14 residues. Germline V gene lookup returns CDR1 SQVTM and CDR2 ANQGSEA. The CDR3 here is CSVTLYRGHYGYTF. CDR3 nucleotides: TGCAGCGTGACACTTTACAGAGGCCACTATGGCTACACCTTC.

The chain joins TRBV24-1 to TRBJ1-5; 7 bases align to TRBD1. V was pared by 7 bases and J by 2 bases, with 4 bases of the junction left unmatched. CDR3 length: 14 amino acids. Germline CDR1 reads KGHDR; CDR2 reads SFDVKD. CDR3 bases: TGTGCCACCAGGGCAGGGGGTGGCAATCAGCCCCAGCATTTT. Its translation: CATRAGGGNQPQHF.

The chain has TRBV29-1 and TRBJ2-5, with 7 bases matching TRBD2. The CDR3 has 14 residues. With V trimmed by 4 bases and J by 4 bases, 9 bases remained unmatched. CDR1 and CDR2 (germline): SQVTM, ANQGSEA. Here the CDR3 DNA reads TGCAGCGTTGTTACGGGAGGTAGGGGAGAGACCCAGTACTTC. Encoded protein: CSVVTGGRGETQYF. Full variable domain (missing parts from reference TRBV29-1 and TRBJ2-5): SAVISQKPSRDICQRGTSLTIQCQVDSQVTMMFWYRQQPGQSLTLIATANQGSEATYESGFVIDKFPISRPNLTFSTLTVSNMSPEDSSIYLCSVVTGGRGETQYFGPGTRLLVL.

V and J are TRBV5-1 and TRBJ2-4; TRBD2 matches at 15 bases. This CDR3 region has 18 residues. Germline V lookup: CDR1 SGHRS, CDR2 YFSETQ. After removal of 4 bases from V and 7 bases from J, the junction contained 12 bases not matched to a gene. The CDR3 DNA is TGCGCCAGCAGCCCCCGGACTAGCGGGGGGGCCGGGTGGAACATTCAGTACTTC. It is translated as CASSPRTSGGAGWNIQYF.

The chain has TRBV20-1 and TRBJ2-2, with 8 positions matching TRBD2. V was pared by 6 bases and J by 7 bases, with 7 bases of the junction left unmatched. Germline V gene sequence: CDR1 DFQATT, CDR2 SNEGSKA (reference sequence). The CDR3 runs 13 residues. The CDR3, as DNA: TGCAGTGCACCGACTAGCGCGGGCGGGGAGCTGTTTTTT. Translating gives CSAPTSAGGELFF.

The CDR3 DNA reads TGTGCCAGCAGTGCAGGGGGCTATGACAAAAACATTCAGTACTTC. Residues: CASSAGGYDKNIQYF. The V call is TRBV6-1, the J call TRBJ2-4, with TRBD1 matching 8 bases. This CDR3 contains 15 residues. Germline V CDR1 and CDR2: MNHNS, SASEGT. Trimming at V came to 4 bases and at J to 3 bases, leaving 5 bases not matched to a gene.

This chain connects TRBV18 to TRBJ1-5; unclear D gene. The ends were cut back, 9 bases at V and 0 bases at J, with 9 bases in the middle. This CDR3 is built from 13 residues. The V gene's germline CDR1 is KGHSH and CDR2 LQKENI. This chain's CDR3 is CASGEASNQPQHF. In DNA form, the CDR3 reads TGTGCCAGTGGGGAGGCTAGCAATCAGCCCCAGCATTTT.

V usage is TRBV24-1 and J usage is TRBJ2-5; D may correspond to TRBD1 or TRBD2 (5 bases each). This CDR3 has 13 residues. Looked up from germline, CDR1 is KGHDR and CDR2 is SFDVKD. Trimming shortened V by 4 bases and J by 4 bases, and 9 bases separated the two germline ends. Here the CDR3 DNA reads TGTGCCACCAGTGAGGGGGTTGCAGAGACCCAGTACTTC. Translated, it gives CATSEGVAETQYF.

The genes are TRBV7-2 and TRBJ1-1; the D is unclear. This CDR3 comprises 15 residues. Trimming removed 1 base at V and 1 base at J, with 10 bases between. CDR1 SGHTA and CDR2 FQGNSA come from the germline V gene. CDR3 protein: CASSLVAGANTEAFF. In DNA, the CDR3 is TGTGCCAGCAGCTTAGTTGCAGGAGCGAACACTGAAGCTTTCTTT.